These 27 T cell receptor beta chains came from one sample sequenced in a study of cytomegalovirus exposure and HLA in healthy donors. The PCR was carried out with 60 Vbeta primers and 13 Jbeta primers. The table came from immunoSEQ multiplex PCR; TCRdb's copy has only in-frame clones and leaves some out. The data hold about 150,000 clones, with over 60% observed a single time. Sequenced: PBMCs. Receptor source: a woman aged 40 to 55 in good health and CMV-seronegative.

The chain recombines TRBV4-1 with TRBJ2-1; 7 nucleotides align to TRBD2. V trimming: 6 bases; J trimming: 10 bases; junction bases outside the gene matches: 15. Germline V lookup: CDR1 MGHRA, CDR2 YSYEKL. This CDR3 spans 15 amino acids. This CDR3 is CASSKEGGAVQEQFF. Written as DNA, the CDR3 is TGCGCCAGCAGTAAAGAGGGAGGGGCCGTGCAAGAGCAGTTCTTC.

V gene TRBV25-1 combines with J gene TRBJ1-6; 9 positions match TRBD1. Germline trimming cut 4 bases from V and 7 bases from J; bases unmatched to any gene: 14. Germline lookup yields CDR1 MGHDK and CDR2 SYGVNS. The CDR3 has 18 amino acids. The CDR3: CASSAGTGSFHINSPLHF. CDR3 sequence (DNA): TGTGCCAGCAGTGCCGGGACAGGGTCCTTTCACATCAATTCACCCCTCCACTTT.

This clone was observed a single time. V and J are TRBV28 and TRBJ2-1; TRBD1 matches 9 bases. From germline, CDR1 is MDHEN and CDR2 SYDVKM. The V and J ends lost 0 bases and 8 bases, in that order; junction bases with no gene match: 17. CDR3 length: 19 residues. This CDR3 is CASSLWFQQGALGNHEQFF. The CDR3 region has the DNA TGTGCCAGCAGTTTATGGTTTCAACAGGGGGCGCTGGGTAACCATGAGCAGTTCTTC.

The chain has TRBV28 and TRBJ2-3, with 9 bases identical to TRBD1. Germline CDR1 is MDHEN and CDR2 is SYDVKM. J was trimmed by 2 bases and V by 5 bases; bases with no gene match: 8. CDR3 size: 16 residues. The CDR3 reads CASSPAGTGFTDTQYF. The DNA for the CDR3 is TGTGCCAGCAGTCCAGCCGGGACAGGGTTCACAGATACGCAGTATTTT.

V gene TRBV28 combines with J gene TRBJ2-3, with D unresolved. Germline-derived CDR1 and CDR2 are MDHEN and SYDVKM. Deletions cut 2 bases from V and 2 bases from J, with 11 bases between. The CDR3 consists of 15 residues. CDR3 sequence: CASSLSAIHTDTQYF. CDR3 nucleotide sequence: TGTGCCAGCAGTTTAAGCGCTATCCACACAGATACGCAGTATTTT.

The chain recombines TRBV28 with TRBJ1-5, with D perhaps TRBD1 (6 bases). CDR1 is MDHEN and CDR2 is SYDVKM in the germline V gene. The CDR3 length is 16 residues. The V gene lost 7 bases and the J gene lost 5 bases, with 21 bases spanning the gap. The CDR3 spells CASTLPLGGADQPQHF. In DNA, the CDR3 is TGTGCCAGCACCCTACCGCTTGGGGGCGCGGATCAGCCCCAGCATTTT.

V gene TRBV28 combines with J gene TRBJ1-1; 10 bases match TRBD1. Germline V CDR1 and CDR2: MDHEN, SYDVKM. This CDR3 region has 16 residues. J lost 2 bases, V lost 4 bases, and 7 bases had no gene match. The CDR3 spells CASSSIGTGVNTEAFF. In DNA form, the CDR3 reads TGTGCCAGCAGTTCGATCGGGACAGGGGTTAACACTGAAGCTTTCTTT.

This clone was seen a handful of times. The CDR3 DNA reads TGTGCCAGCAGCGCGGTCCCGAGCAATCAGCCCCAGCATTTT. Protein product: CASSAVPSNQPQHF. The chain couples TRBV7-6 to TRBJ1-5, with D uncertain. The CDR3 has 14 residues. V gave up 5 bases and J gave up 1 base, with 9 bases separating them. Germline-derived CDR1 and CDR2 are SGHVS and FNYEAQ. The whole variable domain, filled in from reference TRBV7-6 and TRBJ1-5, reads GAGVSQSPRYKVTKRGQDVALRCDPISGHVSLYWYRQALGQGPEFLTYFNYEAQQDKSGLPNDRFSAERPEGSISTLTIQRTEQRDSAMYRCASSAVPSNQPQHFGDGTRLSIL.

The chain is built from TRBV5-1 and TRBJ2-6; D is unclear. The CDR3 loop spans 15 amino acids. Germline V gives CDR1 SGHRS, CDR2 YFSETQ. The V and J ends lost 4 bases and 1 base respectively, with 9 bases between them. For the CDR3, the DNA is TGCGCCAGCAGCCTCGGGTGGTCTGGGGCCAACGTCCTGACTTTC. Its protein is CASSLGWSGANVLTF.

V usage is TRBV10-2 and J usage is TRBJ2-2; 8 bases agree with TRBD1. This CDR3 spans 15 amino acids. Germline-derived CDR1 and CDR2 are WSHSY and SAAADI. Trimming cost V 8 bases and J 3 bases; bases outside gene matches: 8. CDR3 amino acids: CASGHRTGHTGELFF. Here the CDR3 DNA reads TGCGCCAGCGGACATAGGACAGGGCACACCGGGGAGCTGTTTTTT.

The table lists this clone with a few counts. The chain combines TRBV6-5 with TRBJ1-6; possibly TRBD1 for D (5 bases). Germline V gene lookup returns CDR1 MNHEY and CDR2 SVGAGI. The germline V and J ends were trimmed by 6 bases and 4 bases, with 13 bases remaining between them. The CDR3 is 15 residues long. The CDR3 loop reads CASSADNRYNSPLHF. CDR3 in DNA: TGTGCCAGCAGCGCGGACAACCGATATAATTCACCCCTCCACTTT.

The chain uses TRBV7-2 and TRBJ1-2, with 8 positions matching TRBD1. Germline trimming cut 5 bases from V and 3 bases from J; bases unmatched to any gene: 5. This CDR3 has 14 amino acids. Looked up from germline, CDR1 is SGHTA and CDR2 is FQGNSA. CDR3 nucleotides: TGTGCCAGCAGCCTAAAACAGGGGGACTATGGCTACACCTTC. It translates to CASSLKQGDYGYTF. The entire variable domain, with the rest obtained from reference TRBV7-2 and TRBJ1-2, is as follows: GAGVSQSPSNKVTEKGKDVELRCDPISGHTALYWYRQSLGQGLEFLIYFQGNSAPDKSGLPSDRFSAERTGGSVSTLTIQRTQQEDSAVYLCASSLKQGDYGYTFGSGTRLTVV.

This clone appeared a few times. This rearrangement joins TRBV28 to TRBJ2-1; TRBD1 matches 8 bases. Trimming at V came to 4 bases and at J to 8 bases, leaving 16 bases not matched to a gene. CDR3 size: 17 residues. The germline V gene has CDR1 MDHEN and CDR2 SYDVKM. CDR3 sequence (DNA): TGTGCCAGCAGTTCAAGCCTGCCGGGACAGGAACCGCATGAGCAGTTCTTC. Protein product: CASSSSLPGQEPHEQFF.

In its sample, this clone was seen a few times. V usage is TRBV5-4 and J usage is TRBJ1-1, with TRBD1 matching over 11 bases. Trimming removed 0 bases from V and 0 bases from J; junction bases left unmatched: 1. The CDR3 totals 16 residues. The germline V gene encodes CDR1 SGHNT and CDR2 YYREEE (reference sequence). The DNA for the CDR3 is TGTGCCAGCAGCTTGGGGACAGGGGGCCTGAACACTGAAGCTTTCTTT. This sequence encodes CASSLGTGGLNTEAFF.

The V gene is TRBV4-2, the J gene TRBJ2-1; 7 nucleotides line up with TRBD2. J was trimmed by 6 bases and V by 2 bases; bases with no gene match: 7. There are 15 residues in the CDR3. Germline lookup yields CDR1 LGHNA and CDR2 YNFKEQ. Here the CDR3 reads CASSQRLAWGNEQFF. Here the CDR3 DNA reads TGTGCCAGCAGCCAACGACTAGCCTGGGGCAATGAGCAGTTCTTC.

With regard to this clone: Other DNA sequences from this sample encode an identical CDR3 as well. The chain is built from TRBV7-9 and TRBJ2-7; a weak D match, TRBD2 (5 bases). This CDR3 is 13 amino acids long. CDR1 is SEHNR and CDR2 is FQNEAQ in the germline V gene (reference sequence). The V and J ends lost 3 bases and 2 bases respectively, with 8 bases between them. CDR3 sequence (DNA): TGTGCCAGCAGCTTTCCGGGGACCTACGAGCAGTACTTC. This codes for CASSFPGTYEQYF.

The chain joins TRBV2 to TRBJ2-1; 7 positions agree with TRBD1. Germline loops: CDR1 SNHLY, CDR2 FYNNEI. The CDR3 sequence is 13 residues long. V shed 4 bases, J shed 4 bases, and the junction held 1 base outside the gene matches. The CDR3 reads CASSGRGYNEQFF. The CDR3 DNA follows: TGTGCCAGCAGTGGCAGGGGGTACAATGAGCAGTTCTTC.

The chain joins TRBV18 to TRBJ1-5, with D tentatively TRBD1 (5 bases). Germline loops: CDR1 KGHSH, CDR2 LQKENI. With 5 bases removed from V and 7 bases from J, the gap between germline ends came to 12 bases. The CDR3 covers 13 residues. The CDR3 DNA reads as TGTGCCAGCTCAGTAATACAGGAACAGCCCCAGCATTTT. Translated: CASSVIQEQPQHF.

CDR3 loop: CAIRAGGASTDTQYF. The CDR3 bases are TGTGCCATCAGGGCAGGGGGTGCTAGCACAGATACGCAGTATTTT. The chain has TRBV10-3 and TRBJ2-3, with TRBD1 matching 7 bases. CDR3 size: 15 residues. The J segment lost 0 bases and the V segment lost 6 bases, leaving 6 bases of the junction unmatched. Germline V gene lookup returns CDR1 ENHRY and CDR2 SYGVKD.

The J gene is TRBJ2-7, the V gene TRBV28; no clear D. The CDR3 is made up of 16 amino acids. V lost 2 bases and J 0 bases, leaving 14 bases between the germline ends. Looked up from germline, CDR1 is MDHEN and CDR2 is SYDVKM. CDR3 region: CASSLLGSALSYEQYF. The DNA for the CDR3 is TGTGCCAGCAGTTTACTGGGCTCGGCCCTCTCCTACGAGCAGTACTTC.

The CDR3 coding sequence is TGTGCCAGTAGTATTGGCACGCGGGGAGGGCGGACTGAAGCTTTCTTT. The encoded protein is CASSIGTRGGRTEAFF. The chain carries TRBV19 and TRBJ1-1; D call uncertain. CDR1 is LNHDA, CDR2 SQIVND, per germline (reference sequence). The CDR3 has 16 residues. V lost 3 bases, J lost 5 bases, and 19 bases lay in between.

The genes are TRBV5-4 and TRBJ2-7, with TRBD1 identical over 10 bases. The length of the CDR3 is 14 residues. Germline lookup yields CDR1 SGHNT and CDR2 YYREEE (reference sequence). Losses at the gene ends were 5 bases for V and 6 bases for J; bases not matched to a gene: 8. DNA of the CDR3: TGTGCCAGCAGTTCTCCGGGACAGGGGTCCGAGCAGTACTTC. Its protein product is CASSSPGQGSEQYF.

In its sample, this clone was seen once. V and J are TRBV9 and TRBJ1-4, with D possibly matching TRBD1 (5 bases). V dropped 4 bases and J dropped 12 bases, with 19 bases sitting between them. CDR3 size: 14 residues. Germline V gives CDR1 SGDLS, CDR2 YYNGEE. The CDR3 bases are TGTGCCAGCAGCCCGACGGGGGGTAGGCAACAACTGTTTTTT. Its translation: CASSPTGGRQQLFF.

The rearrangement joins TRBV5-8 to TRBJ1-1; weak D call: TRBD1 (5 bases). The CDR3 contains 13 residues. V lost 6 bases, J lost 5 bases, and 14 bases lay in between. CDR1 is SGHTS, CDR2 YDEGEE, per germline. This chain's CDR3 is CASTRRGWTEAFF. CDR3 in DNA: TGTGCCAGCACCCGGAGGGGCTGGACTGAAGCTTTCTTT.

The chain joins TRBV19 to TRBJ1-5, with D tentatively TRBD1 (6 bases). The CDR3 is 15 amino acids. V lost 4 bases to trimming and J lost 0 bases, with 10 bases between them. Germline V gives CDR1 LNHDA, CDR2 SQIVND (reference sequence). The DNA of the CDR3 is TGTGCCAGTAGTAATGACAGGTATAGCAATCAGCCCCAGCATTTT. It is translated as CASSNDRYSNQPQHF.

J is TRBJ2-1 and V is TRBV5-6; TRBD2 aligns across 10 bases. CDR1 is SGHDT, CDR2 YYEEEE, per germline. This CDR3 has 13 residues. J lost 8 bases, V lost 3 bases, and 2 bases had no gene match. CDR3: CASSSGLADEQFF. In DNA, the CDR3 is TGTGCCAGCAGCTCCGGACTAGCGGATGAGCAGTTCTTC.

Regarding this clone: Other DNA sequences of this sample code for an identical CDR3. The rearrangement uses TRBV19 and TRBJ2-1; a possible D gene is TRBD1 (5 bases). Per germline, CDR1 LNHDA and CDR2 SQIVND (reference sequence). V lost 3 bases, J lost 1 base, and 10 bases lay in between. The CDR3 length is 15 residues. The CDR3: CASSISGSSYNEQFF. CDR3 nucleotides: TGTGCCAGTAGTATTTCAGGGTCTTCCTACAATGAGCAGTTCTTC.